What follows are 18 T cell receptor beta chains derived from one specimen sequenced in a study. TCRdb re-analysed the 5' RACE reads in MiXCR, keeping a single row per CDR3 protein. Among 35,000 to 50,000 distinct CDR3 sequences listed, 30% were seen once. The sequencing sample was made of tumor-infiltrating memory CD4+ T cells sorted from the breast tumor. The subset is: memory CD4+ T cells, CD4+CD45RO+CD25-. These receptors were taken from a female donor with breast cancer.

The chain links TRBV21-1 to TRBJ2-7; TRBD2 is the table's D call, not checked against the DNA. TRBV21-1 is a recognized pseudogene. This CDR3 has 20 residues. Written as DNA, the CDR3 is TGTGCCAGCAGCACAAACCTCGGGGGAGCGGGAGGGCCTAGGTCCTACGAGCAGTACTTC. It translates to CASSTNLGGAGGPRSYEQYF.

As concerns this clonotype: This may come from a read error, since a much larger clone is one base off. V and J are TRBV20-1 and TRBJ2-1, with D tentatively TRBD2 (5 bases). The CDR3 extends over 11 amino acids. CDR1 is DFQATT and CDR2 is SNEGSKA in the germline V gene (reference sequence). The CDR3, as DNA: TGCAGTGCTAGCCGGGAAGATGAGCAGCTCTTC. Residues: CSASREDEQLF.

In this sample, this clonotype turned up a few times. The CDR3 bases are TGCAGTGCACAAGACAGGGGGAATCGCTACGAGCAGTACTTC. Amino acids: CSAQDRGNRYEQYF. The V and J genes are TRBV20-1 and TRBJ2-7; 9 bases are a match to TRBD1. The V gene's germline CDR1 is DFQATT and CDR2 SNEGSKA (reference sequence). The V gene end was trimmed by 6 bases and the J gene end by 3 bases; junction bases not matched to a gene: 9. There are 14 residues in the CDR3.

This clonotype was counted at least ten times. The chain couples TRBV5-4 to TRBJ2-7; 7 bases are a match to TRBD2. The CDR3 sequence is 13 residues long. Germline lookup yields CDR1 SGHNT and CDR2 YYREEE (reference sequence). Germline trimming cut 4 bases from V and 4 bases from J; bases unmatched to any gene: 5. The CDR3 nucleotides are TGTGCCAGCAGCCCGGGGGGAGGTTACGAGCAGTACTTC. Its protein product is CASSPGGGYEQYF.

This clonotype was counted ten times or more. The chain uses TRBV4-3 and TRBJ2-5; 8 bases line up with TRBD2. Germline V CDR1 and CDR2: LGHNA, YSLEER. This CDR3 region has 16 residues. Trimming removed 2 bases from V and 4 bases from J; junction bases left unmatched: 9. The CDR3 DNA reads as TGCGCCAGCAGCCAAACCTGGCGGGGGGACGGAGAGACCCAGTACTTC. Translation gives CASSQTWRGDGETQYF.

The genes are TRBV20-1 and TRBJ2-7; D might be TRBD2 (6 bases). Germline loops: CDR1 DFQATT, CDR2 SNEGSKA (reference sequence). The V and J ends lost 3 bases and 5 bases respectively, with 11 bases between them. This CDR3 contains 12 residues. CDR3 sequence reads: CSASGSHHEQYF. CDR3 in DNA: TGCAGTGCTAGCGGGAGCCACCACGAGCAGTACTTC.

This clonotype was counted a few times. This rearrangement joins TRBV5-1 to TRBJ2-1, with D perhaps TRBD2 (6 bases). Per the germline V gene, CDR1 is SGHRS and CDR2 is YFSETQ. The CDR3 has 16 residues. With 5 bases removed from V and 9 bases from J, the gap between germline ends came to 24 bases. The CDR3 here is CASSLSFRDSTPEQFF. The CDR3 bases are TGCGCCAGCAGTCTGAGTTTCCGGGACTCCACTCCTGAGCAGTTCTTC.

This clonotype occurred a few times. The chain carries TRBV28 and TRBJ2-7; D is perhaps TRBD1 or TRBD2 (5 bases each). The CDR3 length is 15 residues. Per germline, CDR1 MDHEN and CDR2 SYDVKM. V lost 5 bases and J lost 2, with 16 bases in between. The CDR3 reads CASSGPGTETYEQYF. CDR3 DNA: TGTGCCAGCAGTGGCCCCGGGACCGAGACCTACGAGCAGTACTTC.

For this clonotype: A much bigger clone sits one base away, suggesting this may be a read error. The chain couples TRBV9 to TRBJ2-3; 14 positions match TRBD2. In germline, CDR1 is SGDLS, CDR2 YYNGEE. This CDR3 has 18 amino acids. CDR3 region: CVSSAGTSGRSGTDTQYF. The CDR3 DNA sequence: TGTGTCAGCAGCGCCGGGACTAGCGGGAGATCGGGCACAGATACGCAGTATTTT.

The rearrangement joins TRBV5-1 to TRBJ2-1; 7 nucleotides align to TRBD2. The J segment lost 5 bases and the V segment lost 4 bases, leaving 12 bases of the junction unmatched. Germline V gives CDR1 SGHRS, CDR2 YFSETQ. The CDR3 spans 16 residues. The CDR3, as DNA: TGCGCCAGCAGCCGGGGATGGGCGGGAGACCACAATGAGCAGTTCTTC. Translated, it gives CASSRGWAGDHNEQFF.

Regarding this clonotype: This sequence may be a read error, since a much larger clone differs from it by one base. The rearrangement links TRBV20-1 to TRBJ1-6, with 7 bases aligning to TRBD1. The germline CDR1 and CDR2 sequences are DFQATT and SNEGSKA (reference sequence). Unmatched junction bases numbered 11, after V lost 6 bases and J lost 9 bases. The CDR3 is made up of 14 amino acids. The CDR3 protein is CSAPTGTDGSPLHF. CDR3 DNA: TGCAGTGCCCCGACAGGGACGGATGGTTCACCCCTCCACTTT.

This clonotype has a handful of counts. This chain connects TRBV5-6 to TRBJ2-2; D not certain. From germline, CDR1 is SGHDT and CDR2 YYEEEE. The CDR3 extends over 15 amino acids. V was cut by 7 bases and J by 3 bases, with 16 bases left in between. CDR3 nucleotide sequence: TGTGCCAGCGCCTTTATGTCCGGCGACACCGGGGAGCTGTTTTTT. The encoded protein is CASAFMSGDTGELFF.

The V gene is TRBV6-5, the J gene TRBJ1-1; D gene unclear. With 5 bases removed from V and 9 bases from J, the gap between germline ends came to 16 bases. The germline CDR1 and CDR2 sequences are MNHEY and SVGAGI. This CDR3 has 13 amino acids. For the CDR3, the DNA is TGTGCCAGCAGTGAAACGGGTGCTGACCAAGCTTTCTTT. The encoded protein is CASSETGADQAFF.

This clonotype was picked up a small number of times. The chain recombines TRBV5-6 with TRBJ1-6; tentative D call: TRBD1 (5 bases). Trimming shortened V by 0 bases and J by 7 bases, and 14 bases separated the two germline ends. The CDR3 totals 16 residues. In germline, CDR1 is SGHDT, CDR2 YYEEEE. CDR3 sequence (DNA): TGTGCCAGCAGCTTGGCGGTACAGGCCTCCAATTCACCCCTCCACTTT. It yields the protein CASSLAVQASNSPLHF.

The sample holds a few counts of this clonotype. V usage is TRBV28 and J usage is TRBJ1-5, with D uncertain. The germline V gene encodes CDR1 MDHEN and CDR2 SYDVKM. The CDR3 has 16 amino acids. V gave up 7 bases and J gave up 2 bases, with 18 bases separating them. CDR3 in DNA: TGTGCCAGCATCCTACAAGGGAGGATGGGCAATCAGCCCCAGCATTTT. Its protein product is CASILQGRMGNQPQHF. The full variable domain, completed using reference TRBV28 and TRBJ1-5, is DVKVTQSSRYLVKRTGEKVFLECVQDMDHENMFWYRQDPGLGLRLIYFSYDVKMKEKGDIPEGYSVSREKKERFSLILESASTNQTSMYLCASILQGRMGNQPQHFGDGTRLSIL.

In its sample, this clonotype was seen many times. The rearrangement links TRBV29-1 to TRBJ1-1, with D perhaps TRBD1 (5 bases). The CDR3 length is 12 residues. Germline V lookup: CDR1 SQVTM, CDR2 ANQGSEA. V was shortened by 7 bases and J by 5 bases, with 14 bases between the two germline ends. The CDR3 sequence is CSGVRERTEAFF. CDR3 DNA: TGCAGCGGGGTCAGGGAGAGGACTGAAGCTTTCTTT.

Ten or more counts support this clonotype. This chain joins TRBV5-4 and TRBJ2-3; D is possibly TRBD2 (6 bases). Germline V gene sequence: CDR1 SGHNT, CDR2 YYREEE (reference sequence). This CDR3 comprises 15 residues. V gave up 4 bases and J gave up 0 bases, with 12 bases separating them. CDR3: CASSPGLYSTDTQYF. The CDR3 coding sequence is TGTGCCAGCAGCCCAGGACTATATAGCACAGATACGCAGTATTTT.

As regards this clonotype: The junction differs from germline at one of its ends, possibly a read error. This sequence joins TRBV2 and TRBJ2-1; D possibly corresponds to TRBD2 (6 bases). The CDR3 is 16 amino acids. Germline V gives CDR1 SNHLY, CDR2 FYNNEI. The DNA of the CDR3 is TGTGCCAGCAGTGAGGAGGGACCGACCTCCTACAATGAGCGGTTCTTC. This sequence encodes CASSEEGPTSYNERFF.